The 25 T cell receptor beta chains listed next were all sequenced from one sample in a study of T cell repertoires in cytomegalovirus infection. Each CDR3 protein gets one entry after TCRdb re-called the reads with MiXCR. The sample includes under 800,000 distinct CDR3 sequences, more than 20% of them seen just once. Sample: CD8+ T cells from PBMCs. The receptors were gathered from a human donor in good health (CMV status not recorded). Some clones in this sample may be carry-over from other donors' samples.

This clonotype was detected only a few times. J is TRBJ2-3 and V is TRBV6-2 or TRBV6-3, with D perhaps TRBD1 (6 bases). Germline-derived CDR1 and CDR2 are MNHEY and SVGEGT. The CDR3 is 14 amino acids. V lost 6 bases to trimming and J lost 6 bases, with 16 bases between them. The CDR3 DNA is TGTGCCAGCAGCGTCCTTGGACAGCCGGATACGCAGTATTTT. Amino acid sequence: CASSVLGQPDTQYF.

The V call is TRBV4-1, the J call TRBJ1-3, with no clear D. V lost 1 base and J 7 bases, leaving 14 bases between the germline ends. This CDR3 is built from 15 residues. CDR1 and CDR2 from the germline V gene are MGHRA and YSYEKL. The CDR3 sequence is CASSQAPYSANTIYF. The CDR3, as DNA: TGCGCCAGCAGCCAAGCGCCCTATTCCGCGAACACCATATATTTT.

The sample holds a few counts of this clonotype. The V and J genes are TRBV18 and TRBJ2-1; tentatively, D is TRBD1 (6 bases). Trimming took 3 bases from V and 6 from J, leaving 18 bases between them. Looked up from germline, CDR1 is KGHSH and CDR2 is LQKENI. There are 16 residues in the CDR3. CDR3 sequence (DNA): TGTGCCAGCTCACCTTTCCCGGAAGGGGGTCTCAATGAGCAGTTCTTC. As protein: CASSPFPEGGLNEQFF.

Comment on this clonotype: Germline and junction disagree at one end, which may indicate a read error. V is TRBV7-7 and J is TRBJ2-3; no reliable D call. Germline V gives CDR1 SSHAT, CDR2 FNYEAQ (reference sequence). This CDR3 is 14 amino acids long. The CDR3 sequence is CASSTRALGDTQYF. In nucleotides, the CDR3 is TGTGCTAGCAGCACAAGGGCCCTTGGAGATACGCAGTATTTT. The full variable domain, rest sourced from reference TRBV7-7 and TRBJ2-3, is GAGVSQSPRYKVTKRGQDVTLRCDPISSHATLYWYQQALGQGPEFLTYFNYEAQPDKSGLPSDRFSAERPEGSISTLTIQRTEQRDSAMYRCASSTRALGDTQYFGPGTRLTVL.

The chain joins TRBV4-1 to TRBJ1-1; D unclear. Germline V CDR1 and CDR2: MGHRA, YSYEKL. V shed 4 bases and J shed 4 bases, with 25 bases lying between them. CDR3 length: 18 residues. This CDR3 is CASSPSPPVVEGSTEAFF. The CDR3, as DNA: TGCGCCAGCAGCCCATCCCCACCCGTAGTCGAGGGAAGCACTGAAGCTTTCTTT.

This clonotype was seen ten or more times. This chain links TRBV28 with TRBJ1-2; 7 bases align to TRBD1. With 5 bases clipped from V and 1 base from J, the junction kept 7 bases outside the gene matches. Germline lookup yields CDR1 MDHEN and CDR2 SYDVKM. The CDR3 loop spans 15 amino acids. Here the CDR3 reads CASSPEQGSNYGYTF. The CDR3, as DNA: TGTGCCAGCAGTCCCGAACAGGGGAGTAACTATGGCTACACCTTC.

This clonotype was seen more than once but under ten times. The rearrangement uses TRBV12-3 or TRBV12-4 and TRBJ2-3; D not resolved. The CDR3 sequence is 15 residues long. V lost 3 bases to trimming and J lost 0 bases, with 10 bases between them. The CDR3 here is CASSFASPSTDTQYF. CDR3 sequence (DNA): TGTGCCAGCAGTTTTGCCAGTCCTAGCACAGATACGCAGTATTTT.

This chain links TRBV6-2 or TRBV6-3 with TRBJ2-4, with a tentative D call TRBD1 (6 bases). CDR3 length: 15 amino acids. Germline V gene data show CDR1 as MNHEY and CDR2 as SVGEGT. V was clipped by 5 bases and J by 8 bases, with 19 bases between them. CDR3 region: CASSPPGRGRDIQYF. DNA of the CDR3: TGTGCCAGCAGTCCCCCGGGCAGGGGTAGGGACATTCAGTACTTC.

This clonotype came up a few times. V and J are TRBV7-9 and TRBJ1-1; D is ambiguous. The CDR3 contains 14 residues. V lost 4 bases and J 1 base, leaving 10 bases between the germline ends. CDR1 is SEHNR and CDR2 is FQNEAQ in the germline V gene (reference sequence). As DNA, the CDR3 is TGTGCCAGCAGCTCACCCCCCTGGAACACTGAAGCTTTCTTT. Amino acid sequence: CASSSPPWNTEAFF. The complete variable domain, with remaining parts taken from reference TRBV7-9 and TRBJ1-1, reads DTGVSQNPRHKITKRGQNVTFRCDPISEHNRLYWYRQTLGQGPEFLTYFQNEAQLEKSRLLSDRFSAERPKGSFSTLEIQRTEQGDSAMYLCASSSPPWNTEAFFGQGTRLTVV.

At least ten counts were recorded for this clonotype. The V gene is TRBV12-3 or TRBV12-4, the J gene TRBJ2-3; the D gene is possibly TRBD2 (5 bases). The CDR3 has 13 amino acids. Trimming took 4 bases from V and 0 from J, leaving 5 bases between them. Here the CDR3 reads CASSWTSTDTQYF. CDR3 bases: TGTGCCAGCAGTTGGACTAGCACAGATACGCAGTATTTT.

This clonotype was observed a handful of times. The chain carries TRBV4-3 and TRBJ1-4; D is perhaps TRBD1 (5 bases). The length of the CDR3 is 17 residues. Trimming cost V 3 bases and J 7 bases, with 21 bases left between them. Germline V gives CDR1 LGHNA, CDR2 YSLEER. The CDR3 coding sequence is TGCGCCAGCAGCCACGAAACGAATGTGGGGCTAGGTGAAAAACTGTTTTTT. Translation gives CASSHETNVGLGEKLFF.

This chain joins TRBV19 and TRBJ2-1; D is possibly TRBD1 or TRBD2 (6 bases each). The germline V gene has CDR1 LNHDA and CDR2 SQIVND (reference sequence). Trimming took 2 bases from V and 7 from J, leaving 12 bases between them. The CDR3 has 14 amino acids. CDR3 coding DNA: TGTGCCAGTAGTATAAGTGGGGGGCTGAATGAGCAGTTCTTC. Protein sequence: CASSISGGLNEQFF.

There are many counts of this clonotype. The chain recombines TRBV7-2 with TRBJ2-3; D is unresolved. Per germline, CDR1 SGHTA and CDR2 FQGNSA. V lost 5 bases to trimming and J lost 1 base, with 13 bases between them. This CDR3 region has 15 residues. CDR3 in amino acids: CASSVRPRGTDTQYF. The CDR3 nucleotides read TGTGCCAGCAGCGTTCGGCCAAGAGGCACAGATACGCAGTATTTT.

The chain couples TRBV12-3 or TRBV12-4 to TRBJ2-7; no clear D gene. The V end lost 3 bases, the J end lost 0 bases, and 9 bases lay between the germline ends. The CDR3 consists of 14 residues. The CDR3 sequence: CASSLRQSSYEQYF. The DNA for the CDR3 is TGTGCCAGCAGTTTGAGGCAGAGCTCCTACGAGCAGTACTTC.

Regarding this clonotype: A single base separates this from a much larger clone, so it may be a read error. The genes are TRBV28 and TRBJ1-1; D is ambiguous. The CDR3 spans 14 residues. Looked up from germline, CDR1 is MDHEN and CDR2 is SYDVKM. Here the CDR3 DNA reads TGTGCCAACAGTTTCGGGGATCTGAACACTGAAGCTTTCTTT. It codes for CANSFGDLNTEAFF.

This clonotype was observed many times. This chain links TRBV7-2 with TRBJ2-1, with D possibly being TRBD2 (5 bases). V lost 5 bases to trimming and J lost 8 bases, with 25 bases between them. The CDR3 length is 17 residues. Germline loops: CDR1 SGHTA, CDR2 FQGNSA. The CDR3 region has the DNA TGTGCCAGCAGCCGCAGCGGTAGCACTCCGGTCCCGGATGAGCAGTTCTTC. Amino acids: CASSRSGSTPVPDEQFF.

This chain connects TRBV20-1 to TRBJ2-3; D gene ambiguous. The V gene's germline CDR1 is DFQATT and CDR2 SNEGSKA (reference sequence). This CDR3 has 12 amino acids. V lost 3 bases to trimming and J lost 5 bases, with 9 bases between them. The CDR3 DNA follows: TGCAGTGCTAGCGATAGTGGAGATACGCAGTATTTT. It codes for CSASDSGDTQYF.

This clonotype showed up many times. The chain carries TRBV28 and TRBJ2-7; no clear D gene. Germline values: CDR1 MDHEN, CDR2 SYDVKM. Trimming removed 5 bases from V and 4 bases from J, with 21 bases in between. The CDR3 totals 16 residues. CDR3 nucleotide sequence: TGTGCCAGCAGTCCCCGGAAGAGACTGGTGGTATACGAGCAGTACGTC. Translated, it gives CASSPRKRLVVYEQYV.

In this sample, this clonotype turned up a few times. CDR3 loop: CSARGKRHRESYNEQFF. DNA of the CDR3: TGCAGTGCTAGAGGCAAAAGGCACAGGGAATCCTACAATGAGCAGTTCTTC. The chain has TRBV20-1 and TRBJ2-1, with a possible D match to TRBD1 (6 bases). The CDR3 totals 17 residues. The germline V gene encodes CDR1 DFQATT and CDR2 SNEGSKA (reference sequence). The ends were cut back, 1 base at V and 1 base at J, with 17 bases in the middle.

This clonotype occurred a few times. This chain joins TRBV7-9 and TRBJ2-7, with D tentatively TRBD1 or TRBD2 (5 bases each). The CDR3 loop spans 13 amino acids. Germline V gene sequence: CDR1 SEHNR, CDR2 FQNEAQ (reference sequence). Trimming removed 5 bases at V and 6 bases at J, with 14 bases between. CDR3 in DNA: TGTGCCAGCAGCAAGGGTTTGGGGGTCGAGCAGTACTTC. Residues: CASSKGLGVEQYF.

The chain combines TRBV6-2 or TRBV6-3 with TRBJ1-5; a possible D gene is TRBD1 (5 bases). This CDR3 contains 15 residues. V was clipped by 7 bases and J by 0 bases, with 13 bases between them. Germline CDR1 and CDR2: MNHEY and SVGEGT. CDR3 sequence reads: CASTSGTHSNQPQHF. CDR3 coding DNA: TGTGCCAGCACCTCCGGGACTCATAGCAATCAGCCCCAGCATTTT.

This clonotype came up once. The V gene is TRBV7-9, the J gene TRBJ2-3; D is perhaps TRBD2 (5 bases). CDR1 is SEHNR, CDR2 FQNEAQ, per germline (reference sequence). Trimming took off 10 bases at V and 2 bases at J, with 19 bases between the two ends. The CDR3 runs 15 residues. The DNA of the CDR3 is TGTGCCATCGTCCGGAGAAGCGGCTACACAGATACGCAGTATTTT. Translation: CAIVRRSGYTDTQYF.

The V gene is TRBV9, the J gene TRBJ1-2; no definite D call. Germline-derived CDR1 and CDR2 are SGDLS and YYNGEE. The CDR3 consists of 12 residues. Trimming took 4 bases from V and 8 from J, leaving 12 bases between them. The CDR3 DNA is TGTGCCAGCAGCAACTCAGTACAGGGCTACACCTTC. Protein: CASSNSVQGYTF. Combining the CDR3 with reference TRBV9 and TRBJ1-2 gives the whole variable domain DSGVTQTPKHLITATGQRVTLRCSPRSGDLSVYWYQQSLDQGLQFLIQYYNGEERAKGNILERFSAQQFPDLHSELNLSSLELGDSALYFCASSNSVQGYTFGSGTRLTVV.

V is TRBV27 and J is TRBJ1-2; TRBD1 is a possible D gene (5 bases). The CDR3 length is 14 residues. The germline V gene has CDR1 MNHEY and CDR2 SMNVEV (reference sequence). The V end was cut by 0 bases, the J end by 7 bases, with 12 bases between. The CDR3 nucleotides read TGTGCCAGCAGTTTATCGGGGCTAGGTGGTGGCTACACCTTC. This gives the protein CASSLSGLGGGYTF.

The chain uses TRBV29-1 and TRBJ2-3, with no clear D. In germline, CDR1 is SQVTM, CDR2 ANQGSEA. This CDR3 is built from 12 residues. Deletions cut 3 bases from V and 0 bases from J, with 4 bases between. CDR3 region: CSVDVSTDTQYF. The CDR3 coding sequence is TGCAGCGTTGATGTAAGCACAGATACGCAGTATTTT.